This entry concerns a single TCR beta chain. No antigen is known for it. No much larger clone is present one base from it, and per-base qualities are unavailable. The sample belongs to a study of cytomegalovirus exposure and HLA in healthy donors (dated by TCRdb to about 2017). At the level of the whole study: An earlier analysis of roughly 610 of the donors reported approximately 260 Gb of sequence data and 117 million unique TCR beta sequences obtained from 150 million to 200 million T cells. About 300 gigabases of sequencing data and tens of millions of unique TCR sequences were included in an early release covering several hundred HLA-typed donors. The genetic ancestry cluster associated with self-reported Caucasian donors included roughly four fifths of the roughly 380 genotyped donors. The study aimed to test whether cataloging public T cell receptors could reveal signatures of past pathogen exposure. The study profiled the T cell repertoires of fewer than 850 subjects by immunosequencing and related them to cytomegalovirus serostatus. A separate validation cohort of roughly 120 different subjects was used in addition to the 666-subject first cohort. To predict cytomegalovirus infection status, the study combined high-throughput TCR immunosequencing, statistical association of individual TCRs with disease status, and machine learning. In a later analysis, previously published TCR beta repertoires from 550 to 750 donors were re-analyzed and high-resolution HLA genotyping was added so that TCR occurrence patterns could be studied. In the later analysis, no new phenotypic data were used to find candidate immune exposures; instead, reliance was placed on TCR beta sequences and their occurrence across donors. In an earlier analysis of around 540 of the donors, high-throughput TCR beta sequencing was used to judge whether each TCR beta V gene segment behaved as functional or pseudogenic. Donor age, sex, ethnicity and CMV serostatus were collected together with the repertoire data. In a later genetic analysis, genome-wide SNP genotypes for about three fifths of the roughly 670 donors were used, and that subset was treated as a discovery cohort. All discovery cohort repertoires had been generated on a single sequencing platform. Class I and class II HLA loci were covered by the typing at four-digit resolution. Typing coverage differed by locus: A, B, C, DRB1 and DQB1 were typed in about 629-630 donors, DQA1 in 500 to 550, DPA1 in 600 to 610, and DPB1 in around 440. Roughly 5 DR-DQ haplotypes were handled as single units for association and clustering, since linkage in the cohort was strong. On average, 235,054 unique TCR beta nucleotide sequences were sequenced per donor among a few hundred genotyped donors of the cohort, with 15% to 20% of those sequences being non-productive.

The germline V gene supplies CDR1 SGHRS and CDR2 YFSETQ. The V end gives up 0 bases and the J end 8 bases, leaving 5 bases in the junction not matched to a gene. The cysteine opens and the phenylalanine closes a CDR3 of 15 amino acids. Just the 45-base CDR3 DNA is kept, in frame starting at base 1. The investigation overall reported the following: According to a later analysis, parvovirus B19, influenza, CMV and Epstein-Barr virus appeared linked to several top co-occurrence clusters. A few of the identified cytomegalovirus-associated TCR beta chains were confirmed in vitro to be specific for cytomegalovirus antigens. In both the original and validation cohorts, the classifier was reported to diagnose cytomegalovirus status with high specificity and sensitivity. The presence/absence analyses assumed that sequencing depth was roughly uniform across donors, and that assumption may not be true. Assigning TCR associations to individual alleles was difficult when HLA alleles, especially DR and DQ, strongly co-occurred. According to the authors, the approach could potentially be generalized to other disease states and immunological phenotypes. A cluster of highly shared sequence variants was judged likely to be a technical artifact of the sequencing pipeline. In a later analysis, 16,951 TCR beta sequences were associated with specific HLA alleles at a false discovery rate of 0.05. Some IMGT-functional V segments, including TRBV6-2 and TRBV6-3, could not be distinguished by the 87-base-pair reads and were therefore excluded. Because HLA typing was unavailable for some donors at each locus, only the typed subset was used in association tests. The study gave a list of about 160 TCR beta chains associated with cytomegalovirus. In this cohort, only TCR beta chains were sequenced, and detectable features were limited by the absence of alpha or paired-chain data. Approximately 16 rarely observed V segments, including chromosome 9 orphons, were excluded from the earlier analysis of approximately 600 of the donors because counts were too low. A later genetic analysis associated a missense DCLRE1C variant with V-gene and J-gene trimming of TCR beta chains, and an independent cohort replicated the association. CMV serostatus was the only immune exposure information available for the cohort. A further reported finding was that TCR beta sequences accurately predicted the HLA-A and HLA-B alleles for most subjects in the first cohort. A later analysis found that most CMV-associated TCR beta chains appeared HLA-restricted, with HLA associations seemingly driven largely by CMV exposure. According to a later analysis, TCR association rates differed among HLA loci, with DRB1 alleles showing the most associated TCRs and HLA-C alleles showing the fewest. A later analysis found that HLA-associated TCR beta chains were more clonally expanded and had lower generation probabilities than equally common non-associated chains. In an earlier analysis of 587 of the donors, most TCR beta V segments were observed in productive rearrangements about 90% or about 30% of the time, broadly matching IMGT annotations. Most TCR sequences were seen in very few donors, while some public TCRs were found in many individuals. Linkage disequilibrium might explain the correlated functional status among segregating V segments, but an unknown experimental factor could not be excluded. According to a later genetic analysis, donors in an Asian-associated ancestry cluster had fewer N-insertions in productive TCRs than the roughly 670-donor mean.

In total, over 600 healthy bone marrow donors made up the cohort. At the time of sampling, all cohort members were nominally healthy, though unrecorded immune exposures were likely present. The donor was CMV seropositive and was included in the group of 250 to 350 seropositive cohort members. A peripheral blood sample was collected from each donor, and TCR beta sequencing was performed on peripheral blood mononuclear cells. The Qiagen DNeasy Blood Extraction Kit was used to extract genomic DNA from the blood cell samples. Libraries were prepared through the immunoSEQ multiplex PCR assay. The multiplex PCR relied on a mix of 60 forward primers for TCR Vbeta segments and 13 reverse primers for TCR Jbeta segments. A multiplex PCR assay on genomic DNA amplified the CDR3 region of rearranged TCR beta genes. On the Illumina HiSeq System, the amplified TCR beta libraries were sequenced as 87-base-pair reads. The source study handled its data this way. A later analysis tallied 80 million to 95 million unique TCR beta chains across the 666 repertoires, and approximately 12 million of those chains were shared by two or more donors. Raw reads were error-corrected and collapsed into unique sequences by a nearest-neighbor algorithm in which closely related sequences were merged to remove PCR and sequencing errors. V, D and J gene segments were assigned by aligning CDR3 sequences to IMGT reference sequences. Each retained sequence needed at least a six-nucleotide match to both a V gene segment and a J gene segment. Rearrangements were classified as productive when the CDR3 lacked stop codons and remained in frame with V and J, and all other rearrangements were classified as non-productive. CDR3 was defined according to IMGT convention as the region running from the second conserved V-encoded cysteine to the conserved J-encoded phenylalanine. The earlier analysis of about 620 of the donors excluded sequences that lacked an unambiguous match to a single V gene segment. An earlier analysis of over 450 of the donors classified V segments as functional when productive rearrangements were above 56.7% and as segregating when the standard deviation between donors was above 5%. A statistical classification framework was built to diagnose cytomegalovirus status from the catalog of TCR beta chain sequences. In a later analysis, V and J genes were assigned by comparing TCR nucleotide sequences against IMGT/GENE-DB human TR gene sequences. Using the TCRdist pipeline, a later analysis assigned CDR3 sequences along with most-parsimonious VDJ recombination scenarios. A later analysis defined each TCR beta chain by its CDR3 amino acid sequence plus V-gene family, and excluded reads lacking a unique V-gene family. As a way to deal with suspected cross-contamination and a sequencing artifact, a later analysis dropped approximately 590 nucleotide sequences that were highly shared and had low generation probability. For each public chain, a later analysis derived a clonal expansion index from normalized ranks of inferred template counts within each repertoire. In a later analysis, generation probabilities were computed using a VDJ recombination model fitted to out-of-frame rearrangements, and the results were checked against IGoR. A later analysis scored TCR-TCR, TCR-HLA and TCR-CMV co-occurrence with hypergeometric tests, applying a repertoire-size bias correction to TCR pairs. In a later analysis, false discovery rates were estimated by permuting HLA or CMV assignments 20 times. A later analysis grouped co-occurring TCRs with DBSCAN, adding TCRdist sequence similarity when clustering within HLA-allele-positive subsets. Repertoires with fewer than 30,000 or more than 120,000 public chains were left out of co-occurrence clustering, as were roughly five repertoires with anomalous nucleotide sharing. TCRdb re-hosts the immuneACCESS table, in-frame sequences only. Its copies lack some clones; in the studies checked, an unresolved V gene accounts for under half of them, and the cause for the rest is not known. For V, J and clone size, that table is used; D and trimming come from the DNA. This sample is represented by 100,000 to 150,000 clones; roughly 74% of them were singletons. The top ten constitute 4% to 5% of the sample.

The sample consisted of PBMCs. The V and J genes are TRBV5-1 and TRBJ1-6; the central 7 bases match TRBD1. The TCR was taken from a woman in her fifties or sixties in good health and CMV-seropositive. For the CDR3, the sequence is CASSLAEGADSPLHF. The bases are TGCGCCAGCAGCTTGGCAGAGGGGGCTGATTCACCCCTCCACTTT.